This T cell receptor beta chain was obtained from a study of a mutant IDH1 vaccine in newly diagnosed glioma. V was shortened by 4 bases and J by 7 bases, with 17 bases between the two germline ends. Germline V lookup: CDR1 SGHRS, CDR2 YFSETQ. The CDR3 runs to 14 residues. Indicated time point: week 35, safety follow-up. The vaccine gave 300 ug of a 20-mer mutant IDH1 peptide subcutaneously per dose. As for this clone: Its antigen is not known.

Profiling relied on immunoSEQ multiplex PCR, and the TCRdb table lists in-frame clones only, not all of them. This sample yields just over 65,000 clones, of which roughly 80% are seen a single time; 9.5% to 15% belongs to the top ten. The rearrangement uses TRBV5-1 and TRBJ1-1; D uncertain. Here the sequenced sample was PBMCs, taken from a glioma patient whose treatment included an IDH1 peptide vaccine. This clonotype was sampled from a man aged 18-30 years with glioma. The CDR3 nucleotides read TGCGCCAGCAGCCGCGGTGGGCTACAAGATGAAGCTTTCTTT. Translation gives CASSRGGLQDEAFF.